Detailed here is one T cell receptor beta chain. The read ends 3 residues shy of where the CDR3 ends; the end is completed using the germline J gene. Repertoires were generated with immunoSEQ multiplex PCR, while TCRdb's copy carries only in-frame clones and drops some. Its table records about 26,000 clones. The entry originates in a study of T cells in women clearing cervical HPV infection. CDR3 length: 15 residues. CDR1 and CDR2 (germline): DFQATT, SNEGSKA (reference sequence). V lost 0 bases to trimming and J lost 4 bases, with 14 bases between them. This sequence originates from a woman aged 18 to 75 with a cervical HPV16 infection that either progressed to CIN3+ or cleared (not recorded which). The material sequenced was blood buffy coat. The J gene is TRBJ2-3, the V gene TRBV20-1, with D possibly TRBD2 on 5 matching bases. The CDR3 reads CSARDLSGSADTQYF. The sequenced CDR3 bases are TGCAGTGCTAGAGATCTAAGCGGTTCGGCAGATACG.